The clone carrying this TCR beta chain was counted many times. As yet, its antigen is unknown. From the 5' RACE reads, TCRdb called clonotypes with MiXCR, one entry per CDR3 protein. The table includes approximately 110,000 distinct CDR3 sequences, about 10% detected once. The source of the sample is a study of spatial heterogeneity in lung cancer. Broader study findings: The appearance of ubiquitous expanded tumor TCRs in blood was greater at resection than follow-up.

The ends lost 3 bases at V and 2 bases at J; junction bases unmatched: 5. Germline assignment: CDR1 LNHDA and CDR2 SQIVND (reference sequence). The CDR3 is 16 residues long. The time point: blood at routine non-recurrence follow-up after resection. Whole RNA, isolated from tumor, nontumor lung or frozen PBMC, was sequenced without prior sorting. Sequencing used PBMCs, obtained at follow-up. The chain uses TRBV19 and TRBJ2-1, with TRBD1 identical over 9 bases. The clonotype originates from a female donor with early-stage non-small cell lung cancer. CDR3 nucleotide sequence: TGTGCCAGTAGTATGACGGGACAGGGCCCCTACAATGAGCAGTTCTTC. Protein sequence: CASSMTGQGPYNEQFF.